This TCR beta chain derives from a study of T cell responses to AZD1222 COVID-19 vaccine. The length of the CDR3 is 16 residues. Germline V CDR1 and CDR2: MNHNS, SASEGT. V lost 2 bases and J lost 4, with 16 bases in between. Clones were sequenced by immunoSEQ multiplex PCR, and TCRdb holds only the in-frame ones, with some missing. The sample has around 200,000 clones; almost 90% are singletons. This clone showed up just once. The sequence was collected from an adult in good health. Specimen: peripheral blood, collected on day 0 of AZD1222 vaccination. The chain combines TRBV6-1 with TRBJ2-3; the D is unclear. CDR3 nucleotide sequence: TGTGCCAGCAGTGAATGGGATTTGGCAGTCCCAGATACGCAGTATTTT. It yields the protein CASSEWDLAVPDTQYF.